The 17 T cell receptor beta chains below were found in one sample sequenced in a study of control samples from healthy donors and cancer patients. Sequenced by immunoSEQ multiplex PCR; TCRdb stores in-frame clones only, minus some. The table shows fewer than 25,000 clones, with around 83% occurring only once. Sequenced input: PBMCs. These receptor sequences come from a man in his sixties with head and neck cancer.

In nucleotides, the CDR3 is TGCAGTGCTAGTAGCCTAGCGGTCCCGGGGAATGAGCAGTTCTTC. It encodes CSASSLAVPGNEQFF. The J gene is TRBJ2-1, the V gene TRBV20-1, with 7 bases fitting TRBD2. Germline-derived CDR1 and CDR2 are DFQATT and SNEGSKA (reference sequence). The CDR3 sequence is 15 residues long. The ends lost 3 bases at V and 7 bases at J; junction bases unmatched: 12.

In this sample, this clone turned up a few times. The chain uses TRBV4-3 and TRBJ2-5; D gene uncertain. Germline CDR1 and CDR2: LGHNA and YSLEER. The CDR3 consists of 13 residues. V was trimmed by 0 bases and J by 5 bases, leaving 7 bases between them. Here the CDR3 reads CASSQDLRETQYF. CDR3 in DNA: TGCGCCAGCAGCCAAGATTTGAGGGAGACCCAGTACTTC.

The CDR3 DNA sequence: TGTGCCACCAGGCAAGAAACAGGGGGCAATCAGCCCCAGCATTTT. This translates into CATRQETGGNQPQHF. The chain carries TRBV15 and TRBJ1-5, with 7 bases matching TRBD1. V lost 6 bases, J lost 2 bases, and 7 bases stayed unmatched. Germline CDR1 is LNHNV and CDR2 is YYDKDF (reference sequence). CDR3 length equals 15 residues.

The chain uses TRBV30 and TRBJ2-3, with D perhaps matching TRBD2 (6 bases). Trimming stripped 0 bases from V and 0 bases from J, with 25 bases between. There are 20 residues in the CDR3. Germline CDR1 is GTSNPN and CDR2 is SVGIG (reference sequence). As DNA, the CDR3 is TGTGCCTGGAGTGTAAGGCAGCCCCTTAGCGGACTATCTAGCACAGATACGCAGTATTTT. Translated, it gives CAWSVRQPLSGLSSTDTQYF. The whole variable domain, remainder taken from reference TRBV30 and TRBJ2-3, is SQTIHQWPATLVQPVGSPLSLECTVEGTSNPNLYWYRQAAGRGLQLLFYSVGIGQISSEVPQNLSASRPQDRQFILSSKKLLLSDSGFYLCAWSVRQPLSGLSSTDTQYFGPGTRLTVL.

V gene TRBV6-5 combines with J gene TRBJ2-7; D is unclear. V was cut by 4 bases and J by 3 bases, with 16 bases left in between. Germline CDR1 reads MNHEY; CDR2 reads SVGAGI. This CDR3 contains 15 residues. The CDR3 protein is CASSLRRASIYEQYF. For the CDR3, the DNA is TGTGCCAGCAGTTTAAGACGGGCCTCTATCTACGAGCAGTACTTC.

The chain has TRBV5-4 and TRBJ1-1; no definite D call. This CDR3 has 14 residues. Trimming took off 0 bases at V and 1 base at J, with 7 bases between the two ends. Germline lookup yields CDR1 SGHNT and CDR2 YYREEE (reference sequence). The CDR3 spells CASSLARRNTEAFF. CDR3 nucleotides: TGTGCCAGCAGCTTGGCCAGGAGGAACACTGAAGCTTTCTTT.

V and J are TRBV5-1 and TRBJ1-2; TRBD1 matches 7 bases. The CDR3 is made up of 15 amino acids. Germline loops: CDR1 SGHRS, CDR2 YFSETQ. Unmatched junction bases numbered 7, after V lost 3 bases and J lost 2 bases. The CDR3 coding sequence is TGCGCCAGCAGCTCAGGACAGGTTGGCAACTATGGCTACACCTTC. This encodes CASSSGQVGNYGYTF.

In its sample, this clone was seen once. The chain links TRBV6-2 or TRBV6-3 to TRBJ1-1; a weak D match, TRBD1 (6 bases). The CDR3 runs to 12 residues. V was shortened by 4 bases and J by 8 bases, with 11 bases between the two germline ends. The germline V gene encodes CDR1 MNHEY and CDR2 SVGEGT. The CDR3 region has the DNA TGTGCCAGCAGTTTCTGGACAGAGGAAGCTTTCTTT. It yields the protein CASSFWTEEAFF.

The CDR3 nucleotides read TGTGCCACCGGCGATCAGCTTACCGGGGAGCTGTTTTTT. Encoded protein: CATGDQLTGELFF. The chain recombines TRBV24-1 with TRBJ2-2; no definite D call. The CDR3 spans 13 residues. Trimming took 9 bases from V and 5 from J, leaving 12 bases between them. Per the germline V gene, CDR1 is KGHDR and CDR2 is SFDVKD.

V usage is TRBV11-1 and J usage is TRBJ2-7; tentative D call: TRBD2 (6 bases). The germline V and J ends were trimmed by 1 base and 4 bases, with 8 bases remaining between them. The germline CDR1 and CDR2 sequences are SGHAT and FQDESV (reference sequence). This CDR3 region has 13 residues. CDR3 in DNA: TGTGCCAGCAGCTTAGGTGGGGGGTACGAGCAGTACTTC. It is translated as CASSLGGGYEQYF.

The chain combines TRBV15 with TRBJ1-5, with 8 bases that match TRBD1. The CDR3 consists of 15 residues. V shed 0 bases and J 4 bases; nucleotides not matched to a gene: 2. Per the germline V gene, CDR1 is LNHNV and CDR2 is YYDKDF (reference sequence). Here the CDR3 DNA reads TGTGCCACCAGCAGAGATGGGACAGGAAATCAGCCCCAGCATTTT. This translates into CATSRDGTGNQPQHF.

This clone turned up a few times. The chain uses TRBV5-1 and TRBJ2-1; TRBD2 agrees at 8 bases. V gave up 0 bases and J gave up 7 bases; unmatched junction bases: 9. This CDR3 has 16 residues. In germline, CDR1 is SGHRS, CDR2 YFSETQ. CDR3 loop: CASSLEGGRTGNEQFF. In DNA, the CDR3 is TGCGCCAGCAGCTTGGAAGGCGGGAGGACGGGGAATGAGCAGTTCTTC.

This clone has more than one count but fewer than ten. The V call is TRBV25-1, the J call TRBJ2-7, with D perhaps matching TRBD2 (6 bases). V dropped 3 bases and J dropped 10 bases, with 19 bases sitting between them. CDR1 is MGHDK, CDR2 SYGVNS, per germline. The CDR3 is 14 residues long. The DNA of the CDR3 is TGTGCCAGCAGTGACCTACTAGGAGGGCCTAGCCAGTACTTC. Its protein is CASSDLLGGPSQYF.

The CDR3 sequence: CASSWTGFYEQYF. DNA for the CDR3: TGTGCCAGCAGTTGGACAGGGTTCTACGAGCAGTACTTC. The chain recombines TRBV28 with TRBJ2-7; 8 bases are shared with TRBD1. J gave up 3 bases and V 4 bases, and 2 bases lay outside the gene matches. This CDR3 is built from 13 residues. Germline V gene sequence: CDR1 MDHEN, CDR2 SYDVKM.

This chain connects TRBV18 to TRBJ1-4; a weak D match, TRBD1 (5 bases). V was pared by 0 bases and J by 5 bases, with 10 bases between. Germline CDR1 is KGHSH and CDR2 is LQKENI. The CDR3 length is 15 residues. The CDR3 DNA reads TGTGCCAGCTCACCACCGGGACCTACCAATGAAAAACTGTTTTTT. This encodes CASSPPGPTNEKLFF.

V gene TRBV6-6 combines with J gene TRBJ2-7; the D is unclear. Germline V lookup: CDR1 MNHNY, CDR2 SVGAGI (reference sequence). The CDR3 has 12 residues. V was clipped by 7 bases and J by 3 bases, with 10 bases between them. As DNA, the CDR3 is TGTGCCAGCACTAAAGGCGGCTACGAGCAGTACTTC. As protein: CASTKGGYEQYF.

The chain joins TRBV10-1 to TRBJ2-1, with D hard to call. The CDR3 covers 11 residues. From germline, CDR1 is WNHNN and CDR2 SYGVQD (reference sequence). The germline V and J ends were trimmed by 5 bases and 8 bases, with 7 bases remaining between them. The CDR3 bases are TGCGCCAGCAGTTCGTCGTATGAGCAGTTCTTC. Protein sequence: CASSSSYEQFF.